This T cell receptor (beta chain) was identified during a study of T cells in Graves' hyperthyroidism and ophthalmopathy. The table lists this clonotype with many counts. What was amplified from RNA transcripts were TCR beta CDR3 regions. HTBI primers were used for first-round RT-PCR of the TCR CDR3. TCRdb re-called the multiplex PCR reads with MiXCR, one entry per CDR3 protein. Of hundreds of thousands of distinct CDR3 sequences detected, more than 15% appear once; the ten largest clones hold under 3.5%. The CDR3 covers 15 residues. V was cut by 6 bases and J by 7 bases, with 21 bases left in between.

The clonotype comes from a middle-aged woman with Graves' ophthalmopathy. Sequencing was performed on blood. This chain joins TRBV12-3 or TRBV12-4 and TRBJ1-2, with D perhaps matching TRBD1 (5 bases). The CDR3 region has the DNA TGTGCCAGCAGCCAATCCCCGGGGCTCTCGGGTGGCTACACCTTC. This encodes CASSQSPGLSGGYTF.